This T cell receptor (beta chain) derives from a study of control samples from healthy donors and cancer patients. Repertoires were generated with immunoSEQ multiplex PCR, while TCRdb's copy carries only in-frame clones and drops some. The table has about 180,000 clones, around 89% seen once. The CDR3 consists of 16 residues. Trimming stripped 3 bases from V and 7 bases from J, with 19 bases between. Germline values: CDR1 KGHSH, CDR2 LQKENI. J is TRBJ2-1 and V is TRBV18, with D perhaps matching TRBD2 (5 bases). The receptor was derived from a woman aged 45 to 65 in good health. Sequenced: blood. This CDR3 is CASSPRLARDKNEQFF. As DNA, the CDR3 is TGTGCCAGCTCACCTCGGCTAGCTCGAGATAAAAATGAGCAGTTCTTC.